This is a list of T cell receptor beta chains from one sample in a study of OX40 agonist ivuxolimab in advanced cancers. The repertoire was sequenced with immunoSEQ multiplex PCR; TCRdb's copy has only in-frame clones and lacks some. The profile shows 45,000 to 50,000 clones, around 90% of them singletons. This specimen was CD4+ or CD8+ T cells sorted from blood, taken in a trial of the OX40 agonist ivuxolimab. These TCRs come from an adult with an advanced solid tumor such as melanoma, head and neck, liver or kidney cancer. The CDR3 runs from the conserved cysteine through the conserved F or W. Fields, in order: CDR3 protein, CDR3 DNA, V gene, D gene, J gene, clone size. D genes are given only for firm matches. The size field is filled for only some rows; it gives once, few, many or a size class.

CASSQDLGRLDGEQFF,TGCGCCAGCAGCCAAGATCTAGGACGACTAGACGGTGAGCAGTTCTTC,TRBV4-1,-,TRBJ2-1,-
CASSWGPQETQYF,TGTGCCAGCAGCTGGGGACCACAAGAGACCCAGTACTTC,TRBV7-9,-,TRBJ2-5,-
CASSLLATNEKLFF,TGTGCCAGCAGTTTACTTGCAACTAATGAAAAACTGTTTTTT,TRBV28,-,TRBJ1-4,-
CASTGQGYNEQFF,TGTGCCAGCACCGGACAGGGTTACAATGAGCAGTTCTTC,TRBV2,TRBD1,TRBJ2-1,-
CASSLGTASGNTIYF,TGCGCCAGCAGCCTCGGGACAGCCTCTGGAAACACCATATATTTT,TRBV4-1,TRBD1,TRBJ1-3,-
CASTWGQDTEAFF,TGTGCCAGCACATGGGGACAGGACACTGAAGCTTTCTTT,TRBV6-5,TRBD1,TRBJ1-1,-
CASSQEPSLAVYEQYF,TGCGCCAGCAGCCAAGAACCCTCACTAGCGGTATATGAGCAGTACTTC,TRBV4-1,TRBD2,TRBJ2-7,-
CASSALESSYEQYF,TGTGCCAGCAGCGCCCTAGAGAGCTCCTACGAGCAGTACTTC,TRBV7-9,-,TRBJ2-7,once
CASSWPQGAGEQYF,TGTGCCAGCAGCTGGCCCCAGGGGGCTGGTGAGCAGTACTTC,TRBV5-6,TRBD1,TRBJ2-7,-
CASREQGGSNQPQHF,TGTGCCAGCAGGGAACAGGGAGGAAGCAATCAGCCCCAGCATTTT,TRBV6-5,-,TRBJ1-5,-
CASSPSGGAFGTGELFF,TGTGCCAGCTCGCCGAGCGGGGGGGCCTTTGGTACCGGGGAGCTGTTTTTT,TRBV7-6,TRBD2,TRBJ2-2,-
CASSLALAEDTEAFF,TGTGCCAGCAGCTTAGCTCTAGCGGAGGACACTGAAGCTTTCTTT,TRBV7-2,-,TRBJ1-1,-
CASTPRVGNEQFF,TGTGCCAGCACCCCTCGTGTAGGAAATGAGCAGTTCTTC,TRBV7-9,-,TRBJ2-1,-
CASSSLGKDTQYF,TGTGCCAGCAGCTCCTTGGGCAAGGATACGCAGTATTTT,TRBV5-6,-,TRBJ2-3,-
CASSFGGNQPQHF,TGTGCCAGCAGTTTCGGAGGGAATCAGCCCCAGCATTTT,TRBV28,-,TRBJ1-5,-
CASSQDKNQPQHF,TGCGCCAGCAGCCAAGATAAGAATCAGCCCCAGCATTTT,TRBV4-1,-,TRBJ1-5,-
CASSGAGYSNQPQHF,TGTGCCAGCAGTGGGGCAGGGTATTCAAATCAGCCCCAGCATTTT,TRBV2,-,TRBJ1-5,-
CASSQGSNVDNQPQHF,TGCGCCAGCAGCCAAGGCTCGAATGTCGACAATCAGCCCCAGCATTTT,TRBV4-1,-,TRBJ1-5,-
CASAPPKPLSSYNEQFF,TGTGCCAGCGCCCCACCAAAGCCCTTAAGCTCCTACAATGAGCAGTTCTTC,TRBV21-1,-,TRBJ2-1,-
CASSLTSGTTNSPLHF,TGTGCCAGTAGTCTCACATCCGGGACAACCAATTCACCCCTCCACTTT,TRBV19,-,TRBJ1-6,-
CAWSIGGGNTEAFF,TGTGCCTGGAGTATTGGAGGGGGCAACACTGAAGCTTTCTTT,TRBV30,TRBD1,TRBJ1-1,-
CASSQGGPPGNTIYF,TGTGCCAGCAGCCAAGGGGGACCTCCTGGAAACACCATATATTTT,TRBV14,-,TRBJ1-3,-
CASRLRGTLYEQYF,TGTGCCAGCAGGTTGAGGGGGACCCTCTACGAGCAGTACTTC,TRBV28,-,TRBJ2-7,-
CASSLGQGEVEQYF,TGTGCCAGCAGCTTGGGACAGGGGGAGGTCGAGCAGTACTTC,TRBV5-4,TRBD1,TRBJ2-7,-
CAGSGASYNEQFF,TGTGCGGGCTCGGGGGCCTCCTACAATGAGCAGTTCTTC,TRBV2,-,TRBJ2-1,-
CASTTSGETQYF,TGTGCCAGCACGACTAGCGGTGAGACCCAGTACTTC,TRBV6-1,TRBD2,TRBJ2-5,-
CSVGTPPWGYTF,TGCAGCGTAGGGACCCCTCCTTGGGGCTACACCTTC,TRBV29-1,-,TRBJ1-2,-
CSVTIEDLETQYF,TGCAGCGTGACCATCGAGGATTTGGAGACCCAGTACTTC,TRBV29-1,-,TRBJ2-5,-
CASSETSGNYEQYF,TGCGCCAGCAGCGAAACAAGCGGAAACTACGAGCAGTACTTC,TRBV4-1,-,TRBJ2-7,-
CASSSDSFTEAFF,TGCGCCAGCAGCTCAGACAGTTTCACTGAAGCTTTCTTT,TRBV5-1,-,TRBJ1-1,-
CASSPQSGRGNEQFF,TGTGCCAGCAGCCCCCAGAGCGGGAGGGGTAATGAGCAGTTCTTC,TRBV13,TRBD2,TRBJ2-1,-
CASSLVGSGNTIYF,TGTGCCAGCAGCTTGGTCGGGTCTGGAAACACCATATATTTT,TRBV5-4,-,TRBJ1-3,-
CASSLLWGAGDEQYF,TGTGCCAGCAGCTTGCTTTGGGGGGCAGGTGACGAGCAGTACTTC,TRBV5-5,-,TRBJ2-7,-
CASSLSGPRYEQYF,TGTGCCAGCAGTTTATCGGGACCGCGCTACGAGCAGTACTTC,TRBV27,-,TRBJ2-7,-
CASSATVYLAKNIQYF,TGTGCCAGCAGTGCGACAGTTTACCTAGCCAAAAACATTCAGTACTTC,TRBV27,-,TRBJ2-4,-
CASSLSQGTDTEAFF,TGTGCCAGCAGCTTATCCCAGGGGACTGACACTGAAGCTTTCTTT,TRBV7-9,-,TRBJ1-1,-
CASSPDGSYEQYF,TGTGCCAGCAGCCCCGACGGTTCCTACGAGCAGTACTTC,TRBV14,-,TRBJ2-7,-
CASSAGTQYF,TGTGCCAGCAGTGCGGGGACCCAGTACTTC,TRBV6-1,-,TRBJ2-5,-
CASSLKSSGSPYQETQYF,TGCGCCAGCAGCTTGAAGTCTAGCGGGAGCCCGTACCAAGAGACCCAGTACTTC,TRBV5-1,TRBD2,TRBJ2-5,-
CARSLGPSSEQYF,TGTGCCAGAAGCTTGGGGCCTAGCAGCGAGCAGTACTTC,TRBV5-3,-,TRBJ2-7,-
CASSLGNLWGTEAFF,TGTGCCAGCAGCTTAGGAAACCTCTGGGGCACTGAAGCTTTCTTT,TRBV13,-,TRBJ1-1,-
CASSPGQGSGYTF,TGTGCCAGCAGCCCGGGACAGGGAAGTGGCTACACCTTC,TRBV14,TRBD1,TRBJ1-2,-
CASSVGQATGELFF,TGTGCCAGCAGCGTGGGACAGGCGACCGGGGAGCTGTTTTTT,TRBV9,TRBD1,TRBJ2-2,-
CASSPSPNEQFF,TGTGCCAGCAGCCCCAGCCCTAATGAGCAGTTCTTC,TRBV7-9,-,TRBJ2-1,-
CASRGNTGELFF,TGTGCCAGCAGGGGGAACACCGGGGAGCTGTTTTTT,TRBV11-3,-,TRBJ2-2,-
CASSPRLGHKNTEAFF,TGTGCCAGCAGCCCACGGTTGGGACACAAGAACACTGAAGCTTTCTTT,TRBV5-8,-,TRBJ1-1,-
CASSLSRGAYNSPLHF,TGTGCCAGCAGTTTATCGAGAGGAGCCTATAATTCACCCCTCCACTTT,TRBV27,-,TRBJ1-6,-
CATSRAAGGAVFKQETQYF,TGTGCCACCAGCAGAGCCGCTGGGGGCGCCGTTTTTAAACAAGAGACCCAGTACTTC,TRBV15,-,TRBJ2-5,-
CASSSITGLTEAFF,TGTGCCAGCAGCTCCATTACAGGGTTAACTGAAGCTTTCTTT,TRBV9,-,TRBJ1-1,-
CASSARDLGGTEAFF,TGTGCCAGCAGCGCCCGGGACCTTGGCGGAACTGAAGCTTTCTTT,TRBV7-9,-,TRBJ1-1,-
CASSLARGTNEQFF,TGTGCCAGCAGCTTGGCCCGGGGTACCAATGAGCAGTTCTTC,TRBV7-8,-,TRBJ2-1,-
CASSTGGNYGYTF,TGTGCCAGTAGTACGGGGGGAAACTATGGCTACACCTTC,TRBV19,-,TRBJ1-2,-
CASSELISGGYNEQFF,TGTGCCAGCAGTGAACTCATTAGCGGGGGGTACAATGAGCAGTTCTTC,TRBV25-1,TRBD2,TRBJ2-1,-
CASSVQVENTGELFF,TGTGCCAGCAGCGTGCAAGTAGAGAACACCGGGGAGCTGTTTTTT,TRBV9,-,TRBJ2-2,-
CASRPGLAGGHASTDTQYF,TGTGCCAGCAGACCGGGACTAGCGGGGGGACATGCTAGCACAGATACGCAGTATTTT,TRBV7-9,TRBD2,TRBJ2-3,-